This T cell receptor beta chain was documented in a study of cytomegalovirus exposure and HLA in healthy donors. As for this clone: Antigen: not known.

The donors comprised healthy bone marrow donors. Study-wide results and limits: Trimming of TCR beta V- and J-genes showed a link, identified in a later analysis, to a missense DCLRE1C variant. It was reported that TCR beta sequences correctly inferred the HLA-A and HLA-B alleles for most subjects. The study listed roughly 150 cytomegalovirus-associated TCR beta chains.

V lost 3 bases, J lost 4 bases, and 12 bases lay in between. The CDR3 is 14 residues long. Per germline, CDR1 MGHRA and CDR2 YSYEKL. Amplification used 60 Vbeta primers and 13 Jbeta primers. The method was immunoSEQ multiplex PCR; TCRdb's version includes in-frame clones alone and lacks a portion of them. The table records approximately 210,000 clones, around 79% of them present only once. The TCR comes from a girl under 18 in good health and CMV-seropositive. Sample: PBMCs. This chain uses TRBV4-1 with TRBJ1-1; TRBD1 is a possible D gene (6 bases). The CDR3 sequence: CASSQATGTTEAFF. CDR3 DNA sequence: TGCGCCAGCAGCCAGGCAACAGGGACCACTGAAGCTTTCTTT.